The TCR beta chain under discussion was sequenced for a study of blood T cells in healthy people across ages. This clonotype appeared once. The authors ran a second PCR of about 7 to 11 cycles using a sample-barcoded 5' primer and a J-beta primer mix. MiXCR, run by TCRdb on the 5' RACE reads, gives a single entry per CDR3 protein. The repertoire includes about 1.5 million distinct CDR3 sequences, approximately 42% of them detected once, and about 4% sits in the top ten. Trimming stripped 6 bases from V and 2 bases from J, with 11 bases between. The CDR3 spans 13 residues. Germline V gene lookup returns CDR1 ENHRY and CDR2 SYGVKD.

The genes are TRBV10-3 and TRBJ2-7; no firm D call. The source material was blood. The clonotype comes from a woman aged 18-30 years in good health. DNA of the CDR3: TGTGCCATCAGATCGGACGGTGCCTACGAGCAGTACTTC. Protein: CAIRSDGAYEQYF.